The clone carrying this TCR beta chain was found many times. Its cognate antigen is unknown. Relying on iRepertoire HTBI primers and Arm-PCR of CDR3 regions, the team built TCR beta libraries. TCRdb re-called the multiplex PCR reads through MiXCR, storing one row per CDR3 protein. The profile shows hundreds of thousands of distinct CDR3 sequences, 16% of them singletons. This record comes from a study of regulatory T cells in long-lasting Graves disease. Overall study results and limits: Persistent disease preferred TRBV28, TRBJ1-2 and TRBJ2-5. Persistent Graves' patients had lower TCR diversity than newly diagnosed ones.

Germline V CDR1 and CDR2: SGHAT, FQNNGV. The germline V and J ends were trimmed by 5 bases and 6 bases, with 11 bases remaining between them. The CDR3 sequence is 13 residues long. Documented time point: newly diagnosed GD, antithyroid drugs for less than 3 months. RNA from PBMCs was the source of the TCR library. These data were also reused for a study on T cells in Graves' hyperthyroidism and ophthalmopathy. From that paper: By a 13 V-J model, ophthalmopathy was set apart from stable hyperthyroidism.

The rearrangement uses TRBV11-2 and TRBJ2-1, with D tentatively TRBD2 (6 bases). The sequenced sample was peripheral blood mononuclear cells (PBMCs), obtained at new diagnosis, from a patient treated with antithyroid drugs. The receptor was derived from a young man with Graves disease. CDR3 in amino acids: CASSTGLPNEQFF. The DNA of the CDR3 is TGTGCCAGCAGCACGGGACTTCCCAATGAGCAGTTCTTC.